Presented here are 23 T cell receptor delta chains from one specimen sequenced in a study of γδ T cells in repeated Plasmodium falciparum infection. Gammadelta T cells were flow-sorted from PBMC into Vgamma9/Vdelta2+ and Vdelta2-negative populations for bulk analysis. TCRdb fed the multiplex PCR reads into CATT to redo clone calling. Of tens of thousands of delta-chain clones listed, over 1.5% are singletons. Sequencing was performed on gamma-delta T cells from blood. The receptors originated from a pool of human donors (malaria-infected and uninfected, not separated).

Remarks on this clone: This likely traces to a read error, being one base from a far larger clone. This specimen includes other DNA sequences encoding the same CDR3. The chain uses TRDV2 and TRDJ1; 12 positions match TRDD3. In the absence of a J gene in TCRdb, the DNA was matched to germline to assign it here. The V gene's germline CDR1 is GEAIGNYY and CDR2 EKD. Trimming at V came to 1 base and at J to 1 base, leaving 12 bases not matched to a gene. The CDR3 spans 19 residues. The CDR3 loop is CACDTLPPGGYGSTDKLIF. As DNA, the CDR3 is TGTGCCTGTGACACTCTGCCTCCTGGGGGATACGGAAGCACCGATAAACTCATCTTT.

This clone was observed a handful of times. The protein that TCRdb holds for this DNA derives from a much larger clone and differs from the translated DNA at residue 12, which likely indicates a read error; the protein shown here is translated from the DNA. The chain uses TRDV1 and TRDJ1, with no clear D. The CDR3 runs 22 residues. Trimming took off 4 bases at V and 2 bases at J, with 35 bases between the two ends. Per the germline V gene, CDR1 is TSWWSYY and CDR2 is QGS. The CDR3 sequence is CALGGLPFPERQPTKKTDKLIF. As DNA, the CDR3 is TGTGCTCTTGGGGGCCTCCCTTTTCCCGAAAGGCAACCCACGAAGAAGACCGATAAACTCATCTTT.

On this clone itself: TCRdb has a much larger clone's protein, which differs at residues 14 and 20 from the translation of this DNA, likely because of a read error; what is shown is the protein translated from the DNA. This chain links TRDV1 with TRDJ1; TRDD3 matches 7 bases. J lost 3 bases, V lost 1 base, and 35 bases had no gene match. CDR1 is TSWWSYY, CDR2 QGS, per germline. This CDR3 has 25 amino acids. The CDR3 loop is CALGEPKSWPPKGPGDSQYADKLIF. As DNA, the CDR3 is TGTGCTCTTGGGGAACCGAAGTCATGGCCCCCCAAGGGACCGGGGGATTCCCAGTACGCCGATAAACTCATCTTT.

This clone was seen ten or more times. TCRdb's protein for this DNA is that of a much larger clone and differs from the translation at residue 16, likely a read error; the protein shown is the DNA translation. CDR3 bases: TGTGCCTGTGACCTAATACTGGGGGATACAGGATCCGATAAACTCACCTTT. This encodes CACDLILGDTGSDKLTF. The J gene was not called, though the V gene is TRDV2; TRDD3 was called by the table and not checked on the DNA. The germline CDR1 and CDR2 sequences are GEAIGNYY and EKD. CDR3 length equals 17 residues.

There are many counts of this clone. Other DNA sequences from this sample encode an identical CDR3 as well. This chain joins TRDV3 and TRDJ1; 13 bases fit TRDD3. The CDR3 is made up of 19 amino acids. CDR1 and CDR2 (germline): TVYSNPD, GDNSRS (reference sequence). V trimming: 3 bases; J trimming: 1 base; junction bases outside the gene matches: 17. CDR3 residues: CAFVTSPYWGIRFTDKLIF. CDR3 DNA: TGTGCCTTCGTAACCTCTCCGTACTGGGGGATACGATTCACCGATAAACTCATCTTT.

V is TRDV1 and J is TRDJ1; 9 bases line up with TRDD3. As TCRdb names no J gene, one was assigned here on the basis of a DNA match to germline. CDR1 is TSWWSYY, CDR2 QGS, per germline. There are 19 residues in the CDR3. The V segment lost 2 bases and the J segment 0 bases; nucleotides outside the gene matches: 13. CDR3 nucleotide sequence: TGTGCTCTTGGGGAATGGAAGCTCTACTGGGGGACGTACACCGATAAACTCATCTTT. Translation gives CALGEWKLYWGTYTDKLIF.

This clone occurred a few times. TCRdb's protein for this DNA is that of a much larger clone and differs from the translation at residue 17, likely a read error; the protein shown is the DNA translation. The chain uses TRDV1 and TRDJ1, with 9 bases fitting TRDD3. Because TCRdb records no J gene, it was assigned here through a match of the DNA to germline. The junction had 25 bases not matched to a gene; V was cut back by 3 bases and J by 5 bases. This CDR3 region has 21 residues. Germline V gene data show CDR1 as TSWWSYY and CDR2 as QGS. The DNA of the CDR3 is TGTGCTCTTGGGGAGGGGGCCCCCTCGTGGTACTGGGGGACATCGCAGGATAAACTCATCTTT. Protein: CALGEGAPSWYWGTSQDKLIF.

On this clone itself: TCRdb shows a much larger clone's protein in place of this DNA's translation, and the two differ at residue 13, likely through a read error; the protein shown is translated from the DNA. V and J are TRDV1 and TRDJ1; D remains ambiguous. V lost 2 bases, J lost 6 bases, and 22 bases lay in between. The germline V gene has CDR1 TSWWSYY and CDR2 QGS. The CDR3 runs 17 residues. CDR3 protein: CALGEAHPPLNTNKLIF. DNA of the CDR3: TGTGCTCTTGGGGAAGCTCATCCCCCTCTTAATACCAATAAACTCATCTTT.

This clone has a handful of counts. The protein TCRdb gives is from a much larger clone and does not agree with this DNA's translation at residue 4, likely a read error; the protein shown here comes from the DNA. V gene TRDV1 combines with J gene TRDJ1, with 13 bases that match TRDD3. This CDR3 has 20 amino acids. Germline CDR1 reads TSWWSYY; CDR2 reads QGS. The DNA for the CDR3 is TGTGCTCTTTGGGATCTCATTTCGTACTGGGGGATACGGCACACCGATAAACTCATCTTT. Protein product: CALWDLISYWGIRHTDKLIF.

This clone has ten or more counts. A far larger clone is just one base off, so this is likely a read error. This same CDR3 is encoded by further DNA sequences in the sample. This chain uses TRDV2 with TRDJ1; TRDD3 matches 7 bases. V dropped 4 bases and J dropped 5; count of bases not matched to a gene: 15. Germline CDR1 is GEAIGNYY and CDR2 is EKD. CDR3 length: 16 amino acids. The CDR3 is CACEPAAKWGRDKLIF. In DNA form, the CDR3 reads TGTGCCTGTGAGCCTGCGGCCAAATGGGGGAGAGATAAACTCATCTTT.

The sample holds a few counts of this clone. This DNA translates differently at residue 21 from the TCRdb protein, which is that of a much larger clone; a read error is likely, and the protein shown is the DNA's own translation. Here the CDR3 reads CALGELGFFLPRSRGRYTDKPIF. The CDR3 nucleotides are TGTGCTCTTGGGGAACTAGGATTCTTCCTGCCCAGGTCTCGGGGACGATACACCGATAAACCCATCTTT. This sequence joins TRDV1 and TRDJ1; possible D gene TRDD2, 6 bases. Germline values: CDR1 TSWWSYY, CDR2 QGS. CDR3 size: 23 residues.

In this sample, this clone turned up a few times. The protein recorded in TCRdb matches a much larger clone and deviates from this DNA's translation at residue 16, suggesting a read error; the protein here is obtained by translating the DNA. The rearrangement uses TRDV1 and TRDJ1, with TRDD3 matching 7 bases. TCRdb is silent on the J gene; assignment here came from matching the DNA to germline. Germline CDR1 and CDR2: TSWWSYY and QGS. The CDR3 sequence is 19 residues long. The CDR3 DNA sequence: TGTGCTCTTGGGGAATCTACGCAGTACTGGGGAATGTACACCGATAGACTCATCTTT. Amino acids: CALGESTQYWGMYTDRLIF.

This clone was seen at least ten times. The CDR3 protein is CALEANWGILLFTDKLIF. The CDR3 nucleotides are TGTGCTCTTGAGGCGAACTGGGGGATACTACTCTTTACCGATAAACTCATCTTT. This chain uses TRDV1 with TRDJ1; the match to TRDD3 covers 12 bases. V lost 7 bases to trimming and J lost 2 bases; unmatched junction nucleotides: 14. The CDR3 spans 18 residues. Germline assignment: CDR1 TSWWSYY and CDR2 QGS.

In regard to this clone: A far larger clone is one base from this, pointing to a likely read error. This sample also contains other DNA sequences that code for the same CDR3. The V gene reported is TRDV1; the J gene is uncalled; TRDD3, the D gene given by the table, was not confirmed from the DNA. The CDR3 loop spans 23 amino acids. The V gene's germline CDR1 is TSWWSYY and CDR2 QGS. The CDR3 sequence: CALGGEVPLWYWGIRSMTDKLIF. The CDR3, as DNA: TGTGCTCTTGGGGGGGAAGTTCCTTTATGGTACTGGGGGATACGCAGTATGACCGATAAACTCATCTTC.

For this clone: A far more abundant clone sits one base away, making this likely a read error. Within the sample, other DNA sequences also encode this same CDR3. The chain joins TRDV1 to TRDJ1, with D perhaps TRDD1, TRDD2 or TRDD3 (5 bases each). The germline gives CDR1 TSWWSYY, CDR2 QGS. The CDR3 covers 16 residues. CDR3 sequence: CALGEINTLLPVKLIF. The CDR3 DNA reads as TGTGCCCTTGGGGAAATCAATACCCTACTACCAGTTAAACTCATCTTT.

This clone came up a few times. The protein TCRdb gives is from a much larger clone and does not agree with this DNA's translation at residue 3, likely a read error; the protein shown here comes from the DNA. The CDR3 protein is CAFGEPRRRDTRTPFHSDKVIF. The CDR3 nucleotides read TGTGCTTTTGGGGAACCTCGGAGAAGAGATACGCGGACACCATTCCACAGCGATAAAGTCATCTTT. With the J gene uncalled, the V gene is TRDV1; the table's D call of TRDD3 was not tested on the DNA. The germline V gene encodes CDR1 TSWWSYY and CDR2 QGS. The CDR3 runs 22 residues.

There are many counts of this clone. The protein TCRdb lists belongs to a much larger clone and differs from this DNA's translation at residue 8, which points to a read error; the protein shown is made from the DNA. The chain uses TRDV2 and TRDJ1; D gene ambiguous. V lost 1 base and J lost 1, with 12 bases in between. CDR3 length: 15 amino acids. Germline V gene sequence: CDR1 GEAIGNYY, CDR2 EKD. As DNA, the CDR3 is TGTGCCTGTGACACGGGCCCACCGTTCACCGATAAACTCATCTTT. It encodes CACDTGPPFTDKLIF.

Of note for this clone: The protein TCRdb gives is from a much larger clone and does not agree with this DNA's translation at residue 9, likely a read error; the protein shown here comes from the DNA. This rearrangement joins TRDV1 to TRDJ1, with a possible D match to TRDD3 (5 bases). Because TCRdb records no J gene, it was assigned here through a match of the DNA to germline. This CDR3 comprises 21 residues. CDR1 and CDR2 (germline): TSWWSYY, QGS. V was cut by 0 bases and J by 1 base, with 27 bases left in between. CDR3 sequence: CALGELVYGRPYWYFTDKLIF. CDR3 nucleotides: TGTGCTCTTGGGGAACTTGTCTACGGTAGGCCGTACTGGTACTTCACCGATAAACTCATCTTT.

This clone appeared a few times. The translation of this DNA and the TCRdb protein of a much larger clone differ at residue 16, probably owing to a read error; the protein shown here is translated from the DNA. This chain uses TRDV3 with TRDJ1; 7 positions match TRDD2. The J gene, missing from TCRdb, was assigned here through DNA to germline matching. Germline CDR1 reads TVYSNPD; CDR2 reads GDNSRS (reference sequence). This CDR3 region has 19 residues. The CDR3 reads CAFSVYHFLRGWETDELIF. In nucleotides, the CDR3 is TGTGCCTTTTCCGTCTACCATTTCCTACGCGGCTGGGAAACCGATGAACTCATCTTT.

As to this clone: TCRdb shows a much larger clone's protein in place of this DNA's translation, and the two differ at residue 4, likely through a read error; the protein shown is translated from the DNA. This chain uses TRDV1 with TRDJ1; 8 positions match TRDD3. The J gene was not available in TCRdb and was assigned here by matching the DNA to germline segments. CDR1 is TSWWSYY and CDR2 is QGS in the germline V gene. CDR3 length: 17 residues. The CDR3 region has the DNA TGTGCTCTTAGGGAACGGCCTCCGGGGGATATAACCGATAAACTCATCTTT. This gives the protein CALRERPPGDITDKLIF.

About this clone itself: A much bigger clone sits one base away, suggesting this may be a read error. The identical CDR3 is also encoded by other nucleotide sequences in the sample. The chain has TRDV1 and TRDJ1; 13 positions agree with TRDD3. The length of the CDR3 is 20 residues. J lost 8 bases, V lost 0 bases, and 18 bases had no gene match. Germline CDR1 and CDR2: TSWWSYY and QGS. Here the CDR3 DNA reads TGTGCTCTTGGGGAACTTCGGAACCAACTGGGGGATACGTCAGGGGGGAAACTCATCTTT. It specifies CALGELRNQLGDTSGGKLIF.

This clone appeared many times. The TCRdb protein comes from a much larger clone and disagrees with this DNA's translation at residue 10, likely due to a read error; the protein given here is derived from the DNA. The genes are TRDV2 and TRDJ1; D remains ambiguous. As TCRdb names no J gene, one was assigned here on the basis of a DNA match to germline. CDR1 is GEAIGNYY and CDR2 is EKD in the germline V gene. The CDR3 is 14 residues long. CDR3 bases: TGTGCCTGTGACGCCCTGCCAGACACCGGTAAACTCATCTTT. It yields the protein CACDALPDTGKLIF.

This clone appeared many times. The rearrangement uses TRDV1 and TRDJ1; 13 nucleotides align to TRDD3. V trimming: 0 bases; J trimming: 0 bases; junction bases outside the gene matches: 13. The CDR3 is made up of 21 amino acids. CDR1 is TSWWSYY, CDR2 QGS, per germline. CDR3 residues: CALGELRLYWGIRFNTDKLIF. CDR3 in DNA: TGTGCTCTTGGGGAACTACGGCTGTACTGGGGGATACGCTTTAACACCGATAAACTCATCTTT.